Below are 21 T cell receptor beta chains sequenced from a single sample in a study of blood T cell repertoires in COVID-19. Profiling relied on immunoSEQ multiplex PCR, and the TCRdb table lists in-frame clones only, not all of them. The table includes roughly 250,000 clones, about 87% detected once. Material for sequencing was peripheral blood. Receptor source: a woman aged 40 to 50 with acute or convalescent COVID-19.

The CDR3 sequence: CASRETSGGSNEQFF. CDR3 coding DNA: TGTGCCAGCAGAGAAACTAGCGGGGGGTCGAATGAGCAGTTCTTC. The V gene is TRBV25-1, the J gene TRBJ2-1; TRBD2 matches at 12 bases. CDR1 is MGHDK, CDR2 SYGVNS, per germline. Trimming removed 6 bases from V and 7 bases from J; junction bases left unmatched: 7. This CDR3 contains 15 residues.

This chain joins TRBV18 and TRBJ1-1; 9 bases are a match to TRBD1. The J segment lost 3 bases and the V segment lost 6 bases, leaving 17 bases of the junction unmatched. Germline V CDR1 and CDR2: KGHSH, LQKENI. The CDR3 covers 18 residues. This chain's CDR3 is CASSPRGQQGATHTEAFF. For the CDR3, the DNA is TGTGCCAGCTCGCCCAGGGGCCAACAGGGGGCAACGCACACTGAAGCTTTCTTT.

A remark on this clone: Other DNA sequences from this sample encode an identical CDR3 as well. This sequence joins TRBV24-1 and TRBJ1-2; possibly TRBD1 for D (5 bases). CDR3 length: 12 residues. V lost 3 bases and J lost 5, with 6 bases in between. CDR1 is KGHDR, CDR2 SFDVKD, per germline. In DNA form, the CDR3 reads TGTGCCACCAGTGATCCAGGGTATGGCTACACCTTC. Encoded protein: CATSDPGYGYTF.

The chain links TRBV24-1 to TRBJ2-3; 14 positions agree with TRBD2. The CDR3 loop spans 18 amino acids. The V gene's germline CDR1 is KGHDR and CDR2 SFDVKD. V shed 4 bases, J shed 3 bases, and the junction held 8 bases outside the gene matches. CDR3 sequence reads: CATSDTQTSGGGTDTQYF. The CDR3 bases are TGTGCCACCAGTGACACCCAGACTAGCGGGGGGGGAACAGATACGCAGTATTTT.

The chain couples TRBV19 to TRBJ1-5; the D is unclear. V was clipped by 7 bases and J by 0 bases, with 13 bases between them. CDR3 length: 15 amino acids. Germline lookup yields CDR1 LNHDA and CDR2 SQIVND (reference sequence). The CDR3 region has the DNA TGTGCCAGTAACGTGGCAGGCCATAGCAATCAGCCCCAGCATTTT. Translating it yields CASNVAGHSNQPQHF. Full variable domain (missing parts from reference TRBV19 and TRBJ1-5): DGGITQSPKYLFRKEGQNVTLSCEQNLNHDAMYWYRQDPGQGLRLIYYSQIVNDFQKGDIAEGYSVSREKKESFPLTVTSAQKNPTAFYLCASNVAGHSNQPQHFGDGTRLSIL.

The chain couples TRBV24-1 to TRBJ1-2; the match to TRBD1 covers 9 bases. Unmatched junction bases numbered 3, after V lost 0 bases and J lost 8 bases. Per germline, CDR1 KGHDR and CDR2 SFDVKD. The CDR3 runs to 14 residues. The DNA for the CDR3 is TGTGCCACCAGTGATTTGTGGACAGGGGACGGCTACACCTTC. It encodes CATSDLWTGDGYTF.

This clone has just one count. This rearrangement joins TRBV15 to TRBJ2-1, with 7 bases aligning to TRBD1. The CDR3 runs to 19 residues. Germline CDR1 LNHNV, CDR2 YYDKDF (reference sequence). V was clipped by 3 bases and J by 6 bases; unmatched bases: 20. The DNA for the CDR3 is TGTGCCACCAGCAGCTATCATACTCGGACAGGAGGTAACATCAATGAGCAGTTCTTC. This gives the protein CATSSYHTRTGGNINEQFF.

The rearrangement joins TRBV11-2 to TRBJ1-2, with TRBD1 matching 9 bases. V was pared by 5 bases and J by 1 base, with 11 bases of the junction left unmatched. This CDR3 comprises 17 residues. From germline, CDR1 is SGHAT and CDR2 FQNNGV. CDR3 protein: CASSGPDRGRLNYGYTF. The CDR3 DNA is TGTGCCAGCAGCGGGCCGGACAGGGGAAGACTTAACTATGGCTACACCTTC.

The gene calls are TRBV2 and TRBJ1-4; D gene ambiguous. The CDR3 runs to 14 residues. The V gene's germline CDR1 is SNHLY and CDR2 FYNNEI. Between the trimmed V and J ends, which lost 4 bases and 0 bases, there was a span of 6 bases. The CDR3 protein is CASSGAATNEKLFF. CDR3 nucleotides: TGTGCCAGCAGTGGGGCAGCAACTAATGAAAAACTGTTTTTT.

This chain joins TRBV14 and TRBJ2-1; D may be TRBD2 (6 bases). Germline CDR1 SGHDN, CDR2 FVKESK. The CDR3 has 14 amino acids. V shed 4 bases and J shed 7 bases, with 14 bases lying between them. CDR3 protein: CASSPLGGRNEQFF. CDR3 DNA: TGTGCCAGCAGCCCCCTAGGAGGGCGTAATGAGCAGTTCTTC.

The V gene is TRBV5-1, the J gene TRBJ2-1; 7 bases are shared with TRBD1. The CDR3 covers 15 residues. The V and J ends lost 3 bases and 3 bases, in that order; junction bases with no gene match: 6. Looked up from germline, CDR1 is SGHRS and CDR2 is YFSETQ. Here the CDR3 DNA reads TGCGCCAGCAGCTACGAGGGGGCAGACTACAATGAGCAGTTCTTC. Its translation is CASSYEGADYNEQFF.

The chain is built from TRBV9 and TRBJ1-2; TRBD1 matches at 7 bases. The CDR3 is 14 residues long. Germline lookup yields CDR1 SGDLS and CDR2 YYNGEE. Trimming took 4 bases from V and 4 from J; bases not matched to a gene: 7. The CDR3 DNA reads as TGTGCCAGCAGCAGAACGGGACAGCCCTATGGCTACACCTTC. Protein: CASSRTGQPYGYTF. Supplemented by reference TRBV9 and TRBJ1-2, the full variable domain reads DSGVTQTPKHLITATGQRVTLRCSPRSGDLSVYWYQQSLDQGLQFLIQYYNGEERAKGNILERFSAQQFPDLHSELNLSSLELGDSALYFCASSRTGQPYGYTFGSGTRLTVV.

This clone was recorded once. The CDR3 loop reads CASSLARVRTEAFF. DNA for the CDR3: TGTGCCAGCAGCTTGGCCAGGGTACGCACTGAAGCTTTCTTT. The J gene is TRBJ1-1, the V gene TRBV5-8; D is possibly TRBD1 (5 bases). The ends were cut back, 0 bases at V and 4 bases at J, with 10 bases in the middle. The CDR3 is 14 amino acids. CDR1 SGHTS and CDR2 YDEGEE come from the germline V gene.

CDR3 sequence reads: CASKEGETEAFF. The CDR3 DNA sequence: TGTGCCAGCAAGGAGGGAGAGACTGAAGCTTTCTTT. V is TRBV6-6 and J is TRBJ1-1; D is unclear. From germline, CDR1 is MNHNY and CDR2 SVGAGI (reference sequence). This CDR3 is 12 amino acids long. V was pared by 7 bases and J by 5 bases, with 11 bases between.

The rearrangement joins TRBV7-9 to TRBJ2-5, with TRBD2 matching over 16 bases. This CDR3 comprises 18 residues. J was trimmed by 4 bases and V by 6 bases; bases with no gene match: 11. CDR1 is SEHNR and CDR2 is FQNEAQ in the germline V gene (reference sequence). This chain's CDR3 is CASRRGTSGGERGETQYF. In DNA form, the CDR3 reads TGTGCCAGCAGACGAGGGACTAGCGGGGGGGAACGAGGAGAGACCCAGTACTTC.

The chain joins TRBV19 to TRBJ1-6; D remains unclear. The V end was cut by 7 bases, the J end by 0 bases, with 7 bases between. There are 14 residues in the CDR3. Per germline, CDR1 LNHDA and CDR2 SQIVND (reference sequence). The CDR3 sequence: CASMSGSYNSPLHF. The CDR3 DNA sequence: TGTGCCAGTATGAGCGGCTCCTATAATTCACCCCTCCACTTT.

This clone was recorded only once. J is TRBJ1-5 and V is TRBV2, with a possible D match to TRBD1 (5 bases). The CDR3 has 15 residues. The germline gives CDR1 SNHLY, CDR2 FYNNEI. V was clipped by 0 bases and J by 7 bases, with 13 bases between them. The CDR3 sequence is CASSEARGNSQPQHF. The CDR3 coding sequence is TGTGCCAGCAGTGAAGCAAGGGGAAACTCCCAGCCCCAGCATTTT.

This chain connects TRBV19 to TRBJ2-1, with 12 bases aligning to TRBD2. V was clipped by 8 bases and J by 8 bases; unmatched bases: 10. This CDR3 has 15 residues. Germline V gene lookup returns CDR1 LNHDA and CDR2 SQIVND (reference sequence). CDR3 protein: CASAASGGAWDEQFF. Written as DNA, the CDR3 is TGTGCCAGTGCGGCTAGCGGGGGGGCCTGGGATGAGCAGTTCTTC.

This clone was detected a few times. DNA of the CDR3: TGTGCCAGCCCCAGGCGGGGGCTGAGCTCCTACAATGAGCAGTTCTTC. This gives the protein CASPRRGLSSYNEQFF. This chain uses TRBV6-4 with TRBJ2-1; possibly TRBD2 for D (7 bases). The CDR3 spans 16 residues. Germline-derived CDR1 and CDR2 are MRHNA and SNTAGT. Deletions cut 8 bases from V and 0 bases from J, with 17 bases between.

The J gene is TRBJ1-3, the V gene TRBV24-1; the D gene is possibly TRBD1 (5 bases). Trimming took off 10 bases at V and 4 bases at J, with 13 bases between the two ends. CDR1 is KGHDR, CDR2 SFDVKD, per germline. The CDR3 length is 13 residues. Here the CDR3 reads CATSGAGGNTIYF. As DNA, the CDR3 is TGTGCCACAAGCGGGGCAGGGGGAAACACCATATATTTT.

In this sample, this clone turned up a few times. This chain links TRBV7-9 with TRBJ2-1; a weak D match, TRBD2 (6 bases). Trimming cost V 1 base and J 6 bases, with 13 bases left between them. CDR1 and CDR2 from the germline V gene are SEHNR and FQNEAQ (reference sequence). The CDR3 extends over 15 amino acids. CDR3 coding DNA: TGTGCCAGCAGCTTAGTGAAGGGAGGTGGCAATGAGCAGTTCTTC. This encodes CASSLVKGGGNEQFF.